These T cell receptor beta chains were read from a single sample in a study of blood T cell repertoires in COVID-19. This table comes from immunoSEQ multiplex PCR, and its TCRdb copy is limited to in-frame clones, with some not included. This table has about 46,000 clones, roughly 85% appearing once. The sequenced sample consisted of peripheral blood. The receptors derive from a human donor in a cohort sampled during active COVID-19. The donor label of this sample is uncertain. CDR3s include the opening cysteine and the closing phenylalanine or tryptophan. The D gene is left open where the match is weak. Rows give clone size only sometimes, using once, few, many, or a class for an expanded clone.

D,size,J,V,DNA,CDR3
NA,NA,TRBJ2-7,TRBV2,TGTGCCAGCAGCGCCTTCCGAGAAGGGGCTAGGTCCTACGAGCAGTACTTC,CASSAFREGARSYEQYF
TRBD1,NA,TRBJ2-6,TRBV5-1,TGCGCCAGCAGCTTGACCGGGACAGGGGCATACTCTGGGGCCAACGTCCTGACTTTC,CASSLTGTGAYSGANVLTF
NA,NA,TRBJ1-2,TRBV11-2,TGTGCCAGCAGCCCAGGGATAAACTATGGCTACACCTTC,CASSPGINYGYTF
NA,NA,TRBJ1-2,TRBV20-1,TGCAGTGCTAGTCACAGAGCTAACTATGGCTACACCTTC,CSASHRANYGYTF
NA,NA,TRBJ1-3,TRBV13,TGTGCCAGCAGCTTAGCTGGGAGCATCTCTGGAAACACCATATATTTT,CASSLAGSISGNTIYF
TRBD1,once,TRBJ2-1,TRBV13,TGTGCCAGCAGCTTAAGCGGGACAGGGGTACCTGAGCAGTTCTTC,CASSLSGTGVPEQFF
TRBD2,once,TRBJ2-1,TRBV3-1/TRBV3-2,TGTGCCAGCAGCCAATTGACTAGCGGGGGGGGCAATGAGCAGTTCTTC,CASSQLTSGGGNEQFF
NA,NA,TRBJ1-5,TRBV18,TGTGCCAGCTCACTCGACTGGAGGCAGCCCCAGCATTTT,CASSLDWRQPQHF
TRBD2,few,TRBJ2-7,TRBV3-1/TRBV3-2,TGTGCCAGCAGGAACTCCGGGACTAGCGGGCTCCACTACGAGCAGTACTTC,CASRNSGTSGLHYEQYF
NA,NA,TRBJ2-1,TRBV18,TGTGCCAGCTCACCGCGTATTAGCTCCTACAATGAGCAGTTCTTC,CASSPRISSYNEQFF
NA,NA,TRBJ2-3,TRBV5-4,TGTGCCAGCAGCTTGGACATGCGGGATACGCAGTATTTT,CASSLDMRDTQYF
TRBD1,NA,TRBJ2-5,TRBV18,TGTGCCAGCTCACCGCCCGGGACAGGGGGCTTGGAGACCCAGTACTTC,CASSPPGTGGLETQYF
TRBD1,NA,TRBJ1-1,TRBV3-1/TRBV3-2,TGTGCCAGCAGCCCCTCCTCCAGGGGGCGAGCTTTCTTT,CASSPSSRGRAFF
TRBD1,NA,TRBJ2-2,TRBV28,TGTGCCAGCAGGGGGGCCGGGGACAGGGTCACCGGGGAGCTGTTTTTT,CASRGAGDRVTGELFF
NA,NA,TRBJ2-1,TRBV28,TGTGCCACCTCAAAAGGGGTCCGCTCCTACAATGAGCAGTTCTTC,CATSKGVRSYNEQFF
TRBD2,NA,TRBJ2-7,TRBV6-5,TGTGCCAGCGCACGGGAGGGCTACGAGCAGTACTTC,CASAREGYEQYF
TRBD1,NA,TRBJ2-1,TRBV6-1,TGTGCCAGCAGTGAAGCAACAGGGGGATACAATGAGCAGTTCTTC,CASSEATGGYNEQFF
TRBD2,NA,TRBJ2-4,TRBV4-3,TGCGCCAGCAGCCAAGACCGGGGGGGGACCAAAAACATTCAGTACTTC,CASSQDRGGTKNIQYF
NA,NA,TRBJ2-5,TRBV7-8,TGTGCCAGCAGCTTAGGAGGTCAGATCAAAGAGACCCAGTACTTC,CASSLGGQIKETQYF
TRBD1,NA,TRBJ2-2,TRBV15,TGTGCCACCAGCACAGGTCGACAGGGGGCTAACACCGGGGAGCTGTTTTTT,CATSTGRQGANTGELFF
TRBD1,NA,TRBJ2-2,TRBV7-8,TGTGCCAGCAGCCGAAGGAGACAGGGCCCCACCGGGGAGCTGTTTTTT,CASSRRRQGPTGELFF
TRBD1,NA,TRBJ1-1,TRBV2,TGTGCCAGCAGGGTTGGGACAGGGCTTTACACTGAAGCTTTCTTT,CASRVGTGLYTEAFF
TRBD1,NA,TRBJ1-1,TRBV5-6,TGTGCCAGCAGTCTAGTCCGGACAGGGGGTAGAGCTGAAGCTTTCTTT,CASSLVRTGGRAEAFF
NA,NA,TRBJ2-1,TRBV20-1,TGCAGTGCTAGATGGAGTGGTCGGCAGTTCTTC,CSARWSGRQFF
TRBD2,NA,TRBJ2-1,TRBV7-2,TGTGCCAGCAGCTTAGACAGGGGGACTAGCGGGGGTTACAATGAGCAGTTCTTC,CASSLDRGTSGGYNEQFF
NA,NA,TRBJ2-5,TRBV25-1,TGTGCCAGCAGTACCCTGGACAGTCTCAAAGAGACCCAGTACTTC,CASSTLDSLKETQYF
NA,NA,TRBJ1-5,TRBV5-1,TGCGCCAGCAGCTTGGTAGGGGAGGGACAGCCCCAGCATTTT,CASSLVGEGQPQHF
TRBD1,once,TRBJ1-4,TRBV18,TGTGCCAGCTCACAAAACGGACAGGCAACTAATGAAAAACTGTTTTTT,CASSQNGQATNEKLFF
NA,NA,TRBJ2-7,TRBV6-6,TGTGCCAGCAGTTACTCGAGGGAAGAGCAGTACTTC,CASSYSREEQYF
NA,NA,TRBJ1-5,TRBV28,TGTGCCAGCAGTCGGGACAACTCCAATCAGCCCCAGCATTTT,CASSRDNSNQPQHF
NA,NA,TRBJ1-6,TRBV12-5,TGTGCTAGTGGCCAGGAATATAATTCACCCCTCCACTTT,CASGQEYNSPLHF
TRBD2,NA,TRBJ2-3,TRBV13,TGTGCCAGCAGTGGACTAGCGGGGGGCACAGATACGCAGTATTTT,CASSGLAGGTDTQYF
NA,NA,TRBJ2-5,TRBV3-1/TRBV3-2,TGTGCCAGCAGCCAAGATAGGCAGAGGCAAGAGACCCAGTACTTC,CASSQDRQRQETQYF
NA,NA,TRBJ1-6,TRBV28,TGTGCCAGCAGTTTAGGGGGGGTCAATAATTCACCCCTCCACTTT,CASSLGGVNNSPLHF
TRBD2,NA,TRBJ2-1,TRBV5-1,TGCGCCAGCAGCCCGCGGGGGGGCCGGGACAATGAGCAGTTCTTC,CASSPRGGRDNEQFF
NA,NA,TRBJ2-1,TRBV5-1,TGCGCCAGCAGCTCCGAAAGAGTGGATGAGCAGTTCTTC,CASSSERVDEQFF
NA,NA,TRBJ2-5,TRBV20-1,TGCAGTGCCCTGCAAGAGACCCAGTACTTC,CSALQETQYF
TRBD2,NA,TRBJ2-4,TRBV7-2,TGTGCCAGCAGCCCGGGCGGGACTAGCGGCATTCAGTACTTC,CASSPGGTSGIQYF
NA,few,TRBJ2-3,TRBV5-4,TGTGCCAGCAGCTTGTACGGTAATACGCAGTATTTT,CASSLYGNTQYF
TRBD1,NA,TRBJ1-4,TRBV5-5,TGTGCCAGCAGCCTTACCGGGACAGATAATGAAAAACTGTTTTTT,CASSLTGTDNEKLFF
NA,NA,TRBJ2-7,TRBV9,TGTGCCAGCAGCCCCTCTACGACTACGTACGAGCAGTACTTC,CASSPSTTTYEQYF
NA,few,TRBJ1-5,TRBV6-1,TGTGCCAGCAGTGAAGTTAGCAGGAGGAATCAGCCCCAGCATTTT,CASSEVSRRNQPQHF
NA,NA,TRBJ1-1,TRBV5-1,TGCGCCAGCAGCTTCCTCAACCGAGACACTGAAGCTTTCTTT,CASSFLNRDTEAFF
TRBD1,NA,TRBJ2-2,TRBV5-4,TGTGCCAGCAGCTTGAGGGACAGGAACACCGGGGAGCTGTTTTTT,CASSLRDRNTGELFF
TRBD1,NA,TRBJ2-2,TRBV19,TGTGCCAGTAGTGAGGGGGCCCGGGCCGGGGAGCTGTTTTTT,CASSEGARAGELFF
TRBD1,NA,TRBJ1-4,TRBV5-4,TGTGCCAGCAGCTCCCGAGGAGGGGGCGCGGGTAATGAAAAACTGTTTTTT,CASSSRGGGAGNEKLFF
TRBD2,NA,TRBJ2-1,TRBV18,TGTGCCAGCTCACCGGGACTATTGGTTGATGAGCAGTTCTTC,CASSPGLLVDEQFF
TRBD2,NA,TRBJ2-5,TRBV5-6,TGTGCCAGCAGCTTTAGGGCGGTAGCGGGGGGAGAGACCCAGTACTTC,CASSFRAVAGGETQYF
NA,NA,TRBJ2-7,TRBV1,TGCACCAGCAGCCAAAGGGACAGGAGGTACGAGCAGTACTTC,CTSSQRDRRYEQYF
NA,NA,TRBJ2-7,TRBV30,TGTGCCTGGAGTGTACCGTCCAGGGGCTCCTACGAGCAGTACTTC,CAWSVPSRGSYEQYF
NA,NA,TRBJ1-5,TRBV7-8,TGTGCCAGCAGCTTAGCGAGGTTAGGTAGCAATCAGCCCCAGCATTTT,CASSLARLGSNQPQHF
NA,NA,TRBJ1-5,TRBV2,TGTGCCAGCAGTGAACGGAGAGGGTTTCTGCAGCCCCAGCATTTT,CASSERRGFLQPQHF
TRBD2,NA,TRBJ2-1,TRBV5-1,TGCGCCAGCAGGTGGGGAGCGGGGGCCATCAATGAGCAGTTCTTC,CASRWGAGAINEQFF